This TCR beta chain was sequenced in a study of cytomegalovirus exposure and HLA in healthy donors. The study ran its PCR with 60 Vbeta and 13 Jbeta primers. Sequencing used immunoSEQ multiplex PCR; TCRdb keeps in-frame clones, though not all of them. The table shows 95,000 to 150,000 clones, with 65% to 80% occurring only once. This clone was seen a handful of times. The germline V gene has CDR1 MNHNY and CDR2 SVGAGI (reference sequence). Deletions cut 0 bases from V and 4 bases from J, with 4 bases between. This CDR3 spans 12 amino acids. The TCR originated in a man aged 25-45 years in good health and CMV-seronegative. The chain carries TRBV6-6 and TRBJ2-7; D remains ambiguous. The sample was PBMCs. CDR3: CASSYSPYEQYF. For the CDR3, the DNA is TGTGCCAGCAGTTACTCCCCTTACGAGCAGTACTTC.